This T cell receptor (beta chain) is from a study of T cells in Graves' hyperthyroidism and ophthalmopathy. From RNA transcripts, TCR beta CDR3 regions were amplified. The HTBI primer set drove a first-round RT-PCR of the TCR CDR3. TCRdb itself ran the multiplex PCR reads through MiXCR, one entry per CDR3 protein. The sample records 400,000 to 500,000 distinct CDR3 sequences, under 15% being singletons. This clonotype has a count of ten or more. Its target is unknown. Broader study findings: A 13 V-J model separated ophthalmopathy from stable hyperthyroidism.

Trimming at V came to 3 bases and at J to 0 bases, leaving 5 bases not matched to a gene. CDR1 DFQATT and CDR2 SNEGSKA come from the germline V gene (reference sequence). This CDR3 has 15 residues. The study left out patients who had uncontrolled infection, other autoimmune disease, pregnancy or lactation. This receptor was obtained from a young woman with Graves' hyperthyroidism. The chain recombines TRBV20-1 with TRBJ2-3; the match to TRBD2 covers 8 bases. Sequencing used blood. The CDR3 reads CSASGLALSTDTQYF. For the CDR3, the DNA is TGCAGTGCTAGCGGACTAGCCCTAAGCACAGATACGCAGTATTTT.